These T cell receptor beta chains were read from a single sample in a study of blood T cell repertoires in COVID-19. TCRdb keeps only in-frame clones here, not all; method: immunoSEQ multiplex PCR. Of about 230,000 clones listed, about nine tenths are singletons. The sequencing input was peripheral blood. Source of these receptors: a man aged 45-65 years with COVID-19, enrolled during active disease. The CDR3 runs from the conserved cysteine through the conserved F or W. Fields, in order: clone size, D gene, V gene, J gene, CDR3 protein, CDR3 DNA. A D gene is named only where the DNA matches it firmly. For some rows the clone size is stated as once, few or many, or as a class when expanded; others skip it.

>-|-|TRBV28|TRBJ2-6
CASSLSYSGANVLTF
TGTGCCAGCAGTTTATCCTACTCTGGGGCCAACGTCCTGACTTTC
>-|-|TRBV5-4|TRBJ1-6
CASSSQGRGASPLHF
TGTGCCAGCAGCTCGCAGGGCAGGGGAGCGTCACCCCTCCACTTT
>-|TRBD1|TRBV18|TRBJ1-1
CASSASGGSNTEAFF
TGTGCCAGCTCAGCGTCAGGGGGTTCGAACACTGAAGCTTTCTTT
>-|TRBD1|TRBV6-1|TRBJ2-5
CASSEIWTGGNLQETQYF
TGTGCCAGCAGTGAAATCTGGACAGGGGGGAACTTACAAGAGACCCAGTACTTC
>-|TRBD2|TRBV10-3|TRBJ2-5
CAISEVPALASETQYF
TGTGCCATCAGTGAGGTTCCCGCACTAGCGTCCGAGACCCAGTACTTC
>-|-|TRBV10-3|TRBJ2-5
CAISDTRRSETQYF
TGTGCCATCAGTGACACCCGCCGGAGTGAGACCCAGTACTTC
>-|-|TRBV27|TRBJ1-6
CASTGSYNSPLHF
TGTGCCAGCACGGGCTCCTATAATTCACCCCTCCACTTT
>-|-|TRBV7-2|TRBJ2-1
CASSLGEYEQFF
TGTGCCAGCAGCTTAGGTGAGTATGAGCAGTTCTTC
>-|-|TRBV11-2|TRBJ2-1
CASSFAGSYNEQFF
TGTGCCAGCAGCTTTGCAGGTTCCTACAATGAGCAGTTCTTC
>-|-|TRBV4-3|TRBJ1-1
CASSRTENTEAFF
TGCGCCAGCAGTCGTACAGAGAACACTGAAGCTTTCTTT
>-|TRBD2|TRBV7-8|TRBJ2-2
CASSSSGTSPMDTGELFF
TGTGCCAGCAGCTCATCCGGGACTAGCCCCATGGACACCGGGGAGCTGTTTTTT
>-|-|TRBV19|TRBJ2-5
CASSIPRPGETQYF
TGTGCCAGTAGTATCCCTAGACCGGGAGAGACCCAGTACTTC
>-|-|TRBV11-2|TRBJ2-7
CASSQGTDLQQYF
TGTGCCAGCAGCCAGGGGACCGATTTGCAGCAGTACTTC
>-|TRBD1|TRBV14|TRBJ1-2
CASSQRGTGPYYGYTF
TGTGCCAGCAGCCAAAGGGGGACAGGCCCCTACTATGGCTACACCTTC
>-|-|TRBV10-3|TRBJ2-5
CAISEERGTQYF
TGTGCCATCAGTGAGGAACGGGGGACCCAGTACTTC
>-|-|TRBV12-5|TRBJ2-7
CASGLVRDSSLGGPIYEQYF
TGTGCTAGTGGTTTGGTCCGAGACTCTAGTTTAGGGGGACCCATTTACGAGCAGTACTTC
>once|-|TRBV11-3|TRBJ2-5
CASSAGGETQYF
TGTGCCAGCAGCGCCGGGGGAGAGACCCAGTACTTC
>-|TRBD1|TRBV27|TRBJ2-5
CASTRGGGETQYF
TGTGCCAGCACCCGAGGGGGCGGGGAGACCCAGTACTTC
>-|-|TRBV9|TRBJ2-7
CASSVGGAGTHPYEQYF
TGTGCCAGCAGCGTAGGGGGAGCCGGGACTCACCCCTACGAGCAGTACTTC
>-|-|TRBV6-5|TRBJ1-5
CASRLDRNSNQPQHF
TGTGCCAGCAGACTTGACAGAAATAGCAATCAGCCCCAGCATTTT
>-|-|TRBV27|TRBJ1-5
CASSLSVGVGNQPQHF
TGTGCCAGCAGTTTATCGGTAGGGGTGGGGAATCAGCCCCAGCATTTT
>-|TRBD2|TRBV15|TRBJ2-7
CATSGAGGTIYEQYF
TGTGCCACCAGCGGAGCGGGGGGGACTATTTACGAGCAGTACTTC
>-|TRBD2|TRBV11-3|TRBJ2-5
CASSLRGAGVQETQYF
TGTGCCAGCAGCTTGCGGGGAGCGGGAGTTCAAGAGACCCAGTACTTC
>-|TRBD2|TRBV18|TRBJ2-1
CASFRRLADLSSYNEQFF
TGTGCCAGCTTCAGGAGGCTAGCGGACCTTAGCTCCTACAATGAGCAGTTCTTC
>few|-|TRBV4-1|TRBJ2-1
CASTQDGADNEQFF
TGCGCCAGCACCCAGGATGGAGCGGACAATGAGCAGTTCTTC